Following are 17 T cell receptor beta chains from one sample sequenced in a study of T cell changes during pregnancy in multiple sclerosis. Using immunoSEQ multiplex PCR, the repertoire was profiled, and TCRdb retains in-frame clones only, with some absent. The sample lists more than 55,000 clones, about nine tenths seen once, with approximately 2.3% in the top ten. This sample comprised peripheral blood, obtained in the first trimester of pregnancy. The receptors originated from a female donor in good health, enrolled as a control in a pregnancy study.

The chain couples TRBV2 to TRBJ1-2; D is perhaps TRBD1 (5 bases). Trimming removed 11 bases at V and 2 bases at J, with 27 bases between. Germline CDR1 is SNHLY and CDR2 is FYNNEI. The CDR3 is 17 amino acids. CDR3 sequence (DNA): TGTGCCTTCGGAACCCGGGGGGGACGCCAATCGAACTATGGCTACACCTTC. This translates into CAFGTRGGRQSNYGYTF.

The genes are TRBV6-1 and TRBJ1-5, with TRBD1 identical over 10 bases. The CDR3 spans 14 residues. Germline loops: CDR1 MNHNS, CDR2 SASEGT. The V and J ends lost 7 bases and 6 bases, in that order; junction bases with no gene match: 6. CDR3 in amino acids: CASKGTGESQPQHF. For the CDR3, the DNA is TGTGCCAGCAAAGGGACAGGGGAGAGTCAGCCCCAGCATTTT.

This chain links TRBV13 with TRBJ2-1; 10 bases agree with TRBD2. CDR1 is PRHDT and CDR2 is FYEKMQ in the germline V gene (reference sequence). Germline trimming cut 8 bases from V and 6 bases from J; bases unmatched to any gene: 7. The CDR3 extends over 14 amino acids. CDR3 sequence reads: CASQAGGPVNEQFF. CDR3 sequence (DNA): TGTGCCAGCCAAGCGGGAGGGCCTGTCAATGAGCAGTTCTTC. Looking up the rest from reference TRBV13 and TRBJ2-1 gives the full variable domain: AAGVIQSPRHLIKEKRETATLKCYPIPRHDTVYWYQQGPGQDPQFLISFYEKMQSDKGSIPDRFSAQQFSDYHSELNMSSLELGDSALYFCASQAGGPVNEQFFGPGTRLTVL.

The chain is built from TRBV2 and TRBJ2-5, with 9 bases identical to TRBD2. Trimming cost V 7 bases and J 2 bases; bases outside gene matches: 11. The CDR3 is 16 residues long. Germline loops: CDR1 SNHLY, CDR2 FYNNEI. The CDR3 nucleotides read TGTGCCAGCAAGGGAAGGCGGGAGGGCCGTCAAGAGACCCAGTACTTC. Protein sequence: CASKGRREGRQETQYF.

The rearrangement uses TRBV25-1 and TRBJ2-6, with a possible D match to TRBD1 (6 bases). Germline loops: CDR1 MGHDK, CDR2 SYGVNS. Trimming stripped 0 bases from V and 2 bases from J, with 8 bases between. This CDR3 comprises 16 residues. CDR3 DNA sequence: TGTGCCAGCAGTGAATACAGGGGTCCTGGGGCCAACGTCCTGACTTTC. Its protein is CASSEYRGPGANVLTF.

The CDR3 nucleotides are TGTGCCAGCAGTTTACAGAGGACTGGAATTAATTCACCCCTCCACTTT. This gives the protein CASSLQRTGINSPLHF. The genes are TRBV27 and TRBJ1-6; D ambiguous. Trimming cost V 2 bases and J 6 bases, with 14 bases left between them. The CDR3 has 16 amino acids. In germline, CDR1 is MNHEY, CDR2 SMNVEV (reference sequence).

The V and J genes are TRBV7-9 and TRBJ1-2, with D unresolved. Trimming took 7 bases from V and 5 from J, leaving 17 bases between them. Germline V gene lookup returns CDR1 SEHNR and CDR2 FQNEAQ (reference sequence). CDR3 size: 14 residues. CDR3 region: CASNQVGQPYGYTF. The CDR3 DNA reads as TGTGCCAGCAACCAGGTCGGCCAGCCTTATGGCTACACCTTC.

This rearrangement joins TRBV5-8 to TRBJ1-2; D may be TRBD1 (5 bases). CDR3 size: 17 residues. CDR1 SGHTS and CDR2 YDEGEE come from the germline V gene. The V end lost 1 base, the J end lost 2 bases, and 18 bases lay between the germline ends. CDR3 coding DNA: TGTGCCAGCAGCTTGCCCGGTTTGGGGGGGAAAAACTATGGCTACACCTTC. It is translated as CASSLPGLGGKNYGYTF.

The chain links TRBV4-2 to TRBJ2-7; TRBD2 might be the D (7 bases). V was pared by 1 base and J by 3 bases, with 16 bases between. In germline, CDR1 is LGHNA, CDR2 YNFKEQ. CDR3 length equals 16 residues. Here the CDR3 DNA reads TGTGCCAGCAGCCAAGTAGGGGGGGAATTCCACTACGAGCAGTACTTC. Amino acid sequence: CASSQVGGEFHYEQYF.

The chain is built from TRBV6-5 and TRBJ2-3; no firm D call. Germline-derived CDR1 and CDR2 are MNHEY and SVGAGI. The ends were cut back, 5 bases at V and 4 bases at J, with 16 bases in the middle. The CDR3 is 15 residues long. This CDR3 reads CASSTPSAASDTQYF. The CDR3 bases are TGTGCCAGCAGTACCCCTTCGGCGGCTTCAGATACGCAGTATTTT.

The CDR3, as DNA: TGTGCCAGCAGCTTGTCACCGGGACAGCAGCCAGCTTTCTTT. Protein sequence: CASSLSPGQQPAFF. The chain carries TRBV7-9 and TRBJ1-1, with 7 bases lining up with TRBD1. The CDR3 has 14 amino acids. With 3 bases clipped from V and 10 bases from J, the junction kept 11 bases outside the gene matches. Germline lookup yields CDR1 SEHNR and CDR2 FQNEAQ (reference sequence).

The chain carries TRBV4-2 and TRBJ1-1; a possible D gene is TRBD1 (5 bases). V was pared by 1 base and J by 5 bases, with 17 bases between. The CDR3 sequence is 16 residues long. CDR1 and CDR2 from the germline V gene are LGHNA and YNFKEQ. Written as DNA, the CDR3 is TGTGCCAGCAGCCAAGGAGATGCGGGGGTTGTAACTGAAGCTTTCTTT. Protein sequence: CASSQGDAGVVTEAFF.

The DNA of the CDR3 is TGTGCCAGCAGCCCCCTAGCGGGGGCCTACGAGCAGTACTTC. It encodes CASSPLAGAYEQYF. J is TRBJ2-7 and V is TRBV27; the match to TRBD2 covers 10 bases. V was pared by 6 bases and J by 2 bases, with 4 bases of the junction left unmatched. The CDR3 runs to 14 residues. Looked up from germline, CDR1 is MNHEY and CDR2 is SMNVEV (reference sequence).

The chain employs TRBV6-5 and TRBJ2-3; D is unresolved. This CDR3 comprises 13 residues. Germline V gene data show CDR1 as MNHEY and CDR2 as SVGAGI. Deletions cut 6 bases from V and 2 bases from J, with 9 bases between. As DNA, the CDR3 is TGTGCCAGCAGCGACGAGGTCACAGATACGCAGTATTTT. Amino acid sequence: CASSDEVTDTQYF.

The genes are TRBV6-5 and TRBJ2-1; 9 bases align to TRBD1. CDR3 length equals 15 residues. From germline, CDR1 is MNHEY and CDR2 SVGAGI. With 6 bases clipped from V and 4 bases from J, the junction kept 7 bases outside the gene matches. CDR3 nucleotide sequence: TGTGCCAGCAGCTCGACAGGGGGGTCTTACAATGAGCAGTTCTTC. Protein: CASSSTGGSYNEQFF.

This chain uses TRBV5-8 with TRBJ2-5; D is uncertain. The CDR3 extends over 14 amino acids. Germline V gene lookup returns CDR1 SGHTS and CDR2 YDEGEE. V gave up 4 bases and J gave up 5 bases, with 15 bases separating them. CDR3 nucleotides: TGTGCCAGCAGCGTGGACCAGGCGTGGGAGACCCAGTACTTC. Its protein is CASSVDQAWETQYF.

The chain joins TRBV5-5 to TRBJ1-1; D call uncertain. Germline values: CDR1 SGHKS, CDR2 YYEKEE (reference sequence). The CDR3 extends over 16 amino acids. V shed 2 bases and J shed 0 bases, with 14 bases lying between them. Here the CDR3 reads CASSFVLVRLNTEAFF. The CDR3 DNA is TGTGCCAGCAGCTTTGTTTTGGTGCGATTGAACACTGAAGCTTTCTTT.